The 22 T cell receptor beta chains below were found in one sample sequenced in a study of cytomegalovirus exposure and HLA in healthy donors. The PCR was carried out with 60 Vbeta primers and 13 Jbeta primers. Only in-frame clones appear in the TCRdb table, and some are missing; sequencing was by immunoSEQ multiplex PCR. The table has approximately 140,000 clones, almost 85% seen once. The specimen was PBMCs. The receptors derive from a boy younger than 10 in good health and CMV-seronegative.

This clone appeared once. This rearrangement joins TRBV9 to TRBJ1-1; TRBD1 might be the D (5 bases). Germline V gene data show CDR1 as SGDLS and CDR2 as YYNGEE. The CDR3 loop spans 14 amino acids. V lost 3 bases, J lost 5 bases, and 14 bases lay in between. CDR3 region: CASSARALGTEAFF. CDR3 in DNA: TGTGCCAGCAGCGCCAGGGCTCTGGGTACTGAAGCTTTCTTT.

The chain uses TRBV13 and TRBJ1-1; the match to TRBD1 covers 7 bases. The length of the CDR3 is 13 residues. V shed 7 bases, J shed 5 bases, and the junction held 7 bases outside the gene matches. Germline CDR1 reads PRHDT; CDR2 reads FYEKMQ (reference sequence). CDR3 DNA: TGTGCCAGCAAGGGGACAGATAATACTGAAGCTTTCTTT. Its translation: CASKGTDNTEAFF.

This chain connects TRBV6-1 to TRBJ1-2; unclear D gene. V was cut by 7 bases and J by 8 bases, with 11 bases left in between. There are 11 residues in the CDR3. Germline-derived CDR1 and CDR2 are MNHNS and SASEGT. The CDR3 sequence: CASISSGGYTF. CDR3 sequence (DNA): TGTGCCAGCATCTCCTCCGGGGGCTACACCTTC.

V gene TRBV2 combines with J gene TRBJ2-2; TRBD2 matches at 8 bases. Germline CDR1 SNHLY, CDR2 FYNNEI. Trimming took 6 bases from V and 5 from J; bases not matched to a gene: 8. The CDR3 has 15 amino acids. The DNA of the CDR3 is TGTGCCAGCAGCTTCATAATAGCGGGAACCGGGGAGCTGTTTTTT. This gives the protein CASSFIIAGTGELFF.

The chain uses TRBV5-1 and TRBJ2-3; 8 bases align to TRBD2. The germline gives CDR1 SGHRS, CDR2 YFSETQ. The CDR3 has 16 amino acids. With 0 bases clipped from V and 5 bases from J, the junction kept 8 bases outside the gene matches. Written as DNA, the CDR3 is TGCGCCAGCAGCTTGGCAGAGCGGGAGAGAGTAGATACGCAGTATTTT. Amino acids: CASSLAERERVDTQYF. Using reference TRBV5-1 and TRBJ2-3 for the parts outside the CDR3, the full variable domain is KAGVTQTPRYLIKTRGQQVTLSCSPISGHRSVSWYQQTPGQGLQFLFEYFSETQRNKGNFPGRFSGRQFSNSRSEMNVSTLELGDSALYLCASSLAERERVDTQYFGPGTRLTVL.

CDR3 sequence (DNA): TGTGCCAGCAGCTCGGGGGACAGGACCACCAATCAGCCCCAGCATTTT. The encoded protein is CASSSGDRTTNQPQHF. This chain uses TRBV5-5 with TRBJ1-5, with 8 bases that match TRBD1. This CDR3 spans 16 amino acids. In germline, CDR1 is SGHKS, CDR2 YYEKEE (reference sequence). J gave up 3 bases and V 3 bases, and 8 bases lay outside the gene matches.

The rearrangement uses TRBV5-1 and TRBJ2-7; 9 nucleotides match TRBD1. The CDR3 loop spans 16 amino acids. In germline, CDR1 is SGHRS, CDR2 YFSETQ. V dropped 4 bases and J dropped 3; count of bases not matched to a gene: 11. The CDR3 DNA reads TGCGCCAGCAGCCCGGAACGGGACAGGGTCGTCTACGAGCAGTACTTC. Protein: CASSPERDRVVYEQYF.

The chain links TRBV6-6 to TRBJ1-1; 8 bases are a match to TRBD1. Germline V lookup: CDR1 MNHNY, CDR2 SVGAGI (reference sequence). The CDR3 is 15 residues long. Trimming removed 0 bases from V and 5 bases from J; junction bases left unmatched: 5. DNA of the CDR3: TGTGCCAGCAGTTACTCGGGACAGGTGGGGACTGAAGCTTTCTTT. As protein: CASSYSGQVGTEAFF.

The chain uses TRBV5-6 and TRBJ2-1, with a tentative D call TRBD1 (5 bases). The germline V and J ends were trimmed by 2 bases and 9 bases, with 24 bases remaining between them. This CDR3 has 17 amino acids. Germline CDR1 SGHDT, CDR2 YYEEEE. The CDR3 protein is CASSFTQARKSTGEQFF. The CDR3 DNA sequence: TGTGCCAGCAGCTTTACACAAGCTCGTAAAAGTACAGGTGAGCAGTTCTTC.

This clone has more than one count but fewer than ten. The genes are TRBV4-3 and TRBJ2-3; 8 positions agree with TRBD1. The germline V gene encodes CDR1 LGHNA and CDR2 YSLEER. The CDR3 consists of 16 residues. V dropped 0 bases and J dropped 4; count of bases not matched to a gene: 6. CDR3 sequence: CASSQDRGTGPDTQYF. For the CDR3, the DNA is TGCGCCAGCAGCCAAGATAGGGGGACAGGACCAGATACGCAGTATTTT.

The V and J genes are TRBV6-5 and TRBJ2-7; 7 nucleotides align to TRBD2. Trimming removed 2 bases from V and 5 bases from J; junction bases left unmatched: 6. The germline gives CDR1 MNHEY, CDR2 SVGAGI. This CDR3 is built from 14 residues. DNA for the CDR3: TGTGCCAGCAGTTACCTTGGACTAGGTCACGAGCAGTACTTC. This sequence encodes CASSYLGLGHEQYF.

The CDR3 coding sequence is TGCAGCGTTGAAGCGGGTCCTGAAGCTTTCTTT. Encoded protein: CSVEAGPEAFF. This chain joins TRBV29-1 and TRBJ1-1, with D unresolved. Trimming shortened V by 1 base and J by 6 bases, and 6 bases separated the two germline ends. This CDR3 comprises 11 residues. Germline CDR1 is SQVTM and CDR2 is ANQGSEA.

The chain recombines TRBV27 with TRBJ2-1, with a weak D call TRBD2 (5 bases). CDR1 and CDR2 (germline): MNHEY, SMNVEV (reference sequence). This CDR3 is built from 14 residues. Trimming shortened V by 6 bases and J by 8 bases, and 17 bases separated the two germline ends. CDR3 DNA sequence: TGTGCCAGCAGAACCCTACTAGGTACCCATGAGCAGTTCTTC. It codes for CASRTLLGTHEQFF.

The V gene is TRBV19, the J gene TRBJ2-5; 9 bases map to TRBD2. V trimming: 6 bases; J trimming: 11 bases; junction bases outside the gene matches: 13. In germline, CDR1 is LNHDA, CDR2 SQIVND (reference sequence). The CDR3 has 14 residues. The chain's CDR3 is CASSGLAKTERQYF. The CDR3 bases are TGTGCCAGTAGCGGACTAGCGAAAACAGAGAGGCAGTACTTC.

This chain uses TRBV23-1 with TRBJ2-7; TRBD1 might be the D (6 bases). TRBV23-1 is given ORF status, its function remaining uncertain. The CDR3 is 14 amino acids. V was cut by 4 bases and J by 1 base, with 11 bases left in between. CDR3 in DNA: TGCGCCAGCAGTCCCTGGACAGTTTCCTACGAGCAGTACGTC. It yields the protein CASSPWTVSYEQYV.

This CDR3 is CASSPLRGRKAQYF. The CDR3 bases are TGTGCCAGCAGCCCCCTGAGGGGGCGGAAGGCCCAGTACTTC. The J gene is TRBJ2-5, the V gene TRBV7-6; TRBD1 matches at 7 bases. Germline CDR1 is SGHVS and CDR2 is FNYEAQ. With V trimmed by 5 bases and J by 9 bases, 12 bases remained unmatched. The CDR3 totals 14 residues.

This clone was seen more than once but under ten times. The rearrangement links TRBV7-3 to TRBJ2-5; 8 bases map to TRBD2. Germline loops: CDR1 SGHTA, CDR2 FQGTGA. With V trimmed by 5 bases and J by 0 bases, 17 bases remained unmatched. This CDR3 region has 19 residues. DNA for the CDR3: TGTGCCAGCAGCCTAAGGTCTGGTGGCGGGGGGCCCTACCAAGAGACCCAGTACTTC. Translated, it gives CASSLRSGGGGPYQETQYF.

V and J are TRBV19 and TRBJ1-1; D call uncertain. The germline V gene has CDR1 LNHDA and CDR2 SQIVND (reference sequence). The V gene lost 7 bases and the J gene lost 0 bases, with 12 bases spanning the gap. CDR3 size: 14 residues. CDR3 sequence reads: CASNLEGLNTEAFF. CDR3 coding DNA: TGTGCCAGTAACCTCGAGGGCCTGAACACTGAAGCTTTCTTT.

Of note for this clone: A junction boundary mismatches the germline segment, possibly from a read error. Other DNA sequences within the sample encode an identical CDR3. This chain connects TRBV18 to TRBJ1-2, with 7 bases identical to TRBD1. This CDR3 is 17 amino acids long. The germline CDR1 and CDR2 sequences are KGHSH and LQKENI. The chain's CDR3 is CASSPVPNRGSNYGYTF. The DNA of the CDR3 is TGTGCTAGCTCACCGGTTCCGAACAGGGGTTCGAACTATGGCTACACCTTC.

The rearrangement joins TRBV10-3 to TRBJ2-1; TRBD2 might be the D (5 bases). This CDR3 is built from 12 residues. Germline assignment: CDR1 ENHRY and CDR2 SYGVKD. The V gene lost 7 bases and the J gene lost 5 bases, with 9 bases spanning the gap. CDR3 residues: CAIMRRNNEQFF. The CDR3 DNA follows: TGTGCCATCATGAGGAGGAACAATGAGCAGTTCTTC.

In its sample, this clone was seen once. V and J are TRBV5-1 and TRBJ1-1; perhaps TRBD1 as D (5 bases). Germline CDR1 reads SGHRS; CDR2 reads YFSETQ. V was pared by 4 bases and J by 1 base, with 8 bases between. The CDR3 length is 13 residues. The DNA of the CDR3 is TGCGCCAGCAGCACAACAGGGAACACTGAAGCTTTCTTT. This sequence encodes CASSTTGNTEAFF.

This clone was seen more than once but under ten times. The chain combines TRBV4-2 with TRBJ1-3; D perhaps matches TRBD1 (6 bases). V was cut by 0 bases and J by 0 bases, with 9 bases left in between. CDR3 length: 16 residues. Germline CDR1 reads LGHNA; CDR2 reads YNFKEQ. The DNA for the CDR3 is TGTGCCAGCAGCCAAGATGGGGGCCTCTCTGGAAACACCATATATTTT. Translating it yields CASSQDGGLSGNTIYF.